Below are 18 T cell receptor beta chains sequenced from a single sample in a study of identical twins. TCRdb analysed the 5' RACE reads with MiXCR anew, one entry per CDR3 protein. This sample has 1.5 million to 2 million distinct CDR3 sequences, with about 32% found just once. Input material: cord blood. The receptor set was obtained from a newborn girl in good health.

The table lists this clonotype with many counts. This chain links TRBV29-1 with TRBJ2-7, with 8 bases that match TRBD1. Losses at the gene ends were 6 bases for V and 4 bases for J; bases not matched to a gene: 11. This CDR3 is built from 14 residues. Germline values: CDR1 SQVTM, CDR2 ANQGSEA. This CDR3 is CSVQKDRGIYEQYF. The CDR3 DNA sequence: TGCAGCGTCCAGAAAGACAGGGGTATATACGAGCAGTACTTC.

The rearrangement uses TRBV12-3 or TRBV12-4 and TRBJ2-1; 9 bases line up with TRBD1. V lost 7 bases to trimming and J lost 4 bases; unmatched junction nucleotides: 11. The CDR3 extends over 16 amino acids. The CDR3 coding sequence is TGTGCCAGCACAAAACAGGGGGCCAAACCATACAATGAGCAGTTCTTC. It codes for CASTKQGAKPYNEQFF.

The chain's CDR3 is CASTQLGVLSYNEQFF. The CDR3 DNA reads as TGTGCCAGCACCCAGTTGGGGGTTCTGTCCTACAATGAGCAGTTCTTC. V usage is TRBV4-2 and J usage is TRBJ2-1; D is tentatively TRBD1 or TRBD2 (5 bases each). The CDR3 is 16 amino acids. Germline CDR1 and CDR2: LGHNA and YNFKEQ. V lost 7 bases and J 1 base, leaving 17 bases between the germline ends.

The chain has TRBV6-6 and TRBJ1-1, with D perhaps matching TRBD1 (5 bases). Trimming left V 2 bases short and J 3 bases short, with 16 bases between. The CDR3 loop spans 16 amino acids. Germline V gene sequence: CDR1 MNHNY, CDR2 SVGAGI (reference sequence). CDR3 residues: CASSYGQGTWDTEAFF. The CDR3 DNA is TGTGCCAGCAGTTACGGGCAGGGTACCTGGGACACTGAAGCTTTCTTT.

This sequence joins TRBV3-1 and TRBJ2-7, with D possibly being TRBD1 (5 bases). Trimming left V 0 bases short and J 3 bases short, with 12 bases between. This CDR3 spans 15 amino acids. Germline loops: CDR1 LGHDT, CDR2 YNNKEL (reference sequence). As DNA, the CDR3 is TGTGCCAGCAGCCAAGAACAGGTCTTTATCTACGAGCAGTACTTC. As protein: CASSQEQVFIYEQYF.

This clonotype was observed many times. The chain uses TRBV12-3 or TRBV12-4 and TRBJ2-5; 10 bases match TRBD1. The CDR3 length is 16 residues. The trim removed 2 bases at V and 4 bases at J, leaving 7 bases unmatched. The CDR3 region has the DNA TGTGCCAGCAGTTTAACTACTCGGACAGGGGGAGAGACCCAGTACTTC. This gives the protein CASSLTTRTGGETQYF.

This clonotype was seen more than once but under ten times. The chain uses TRBV18 and TRBJ2-3; 8 bases map to TRBD1. The CDR3 is 15 residues long. V gave up 6 bases and J gave up 4 bases; unmatched junction bases: 9. The germline V gene has CDR1 KGHSH and CDR2 LQKENI. CDR3 loop: CASSPDRDGSDTQYF. Here the CDR3 DNA reads TGTGCCAGCTCCCCGGACAGGGACGGCTCAGATACGCAGTATTTT.

V is TRBV19 and J is TRBJ2-1; 7 nucleotides line up with TRBD2. The CDR3 is made up of 16 amino acids. The V segment lost 2 bases and the J segment 5 bases; nucleotides outside the gene matches: 9. Germline V gene lookup returns CDR1 LNHDA and CDR2 SQIVND (reference sequence). CDR3 DNA sequence: TGTGCCAGTAGTATAAGTCTGGCTAGCGGAAACAATGAGCAGTTCTTC. Translation: CASSISLASGNNEQFF.

This sequence joins TRBV20-1 and TRBJ2-1, with TRBD2 matching over 8 bases. Germline-derived CDR1 and CDR2 are DFQATT and SNEGSKA (reference sequence). V trimming: 0 bases; J trimming: 10 bases; junction bases outside the gene matches: 8. This CDR3 is built from 14 residues. CDR3 sequence: CSAREASGYGEQFF. DNA of the CDR3: TGCAGTGCTAGAGAGGCTAGCGGGTATGGAGAGCAGTTCTTC.

The chain joins TRBV19 to TRBJ2-7, with a possible D match to TRBD2 (5 bases). Germline CDR1 LNHDA, CDR2 SQIVND (reference sequence). V lost 4 bases, J lost 0 bases, and 16 bases lay in between. The CDR3 totals 16 residues. The CDR3 DNA is TGTGCCAGTAGTACCCGTTCTAGCAGTTTCTCCTACGAGCAGTACTTC. Protein sequence: CASSTRSSSFSYEQYF. The full variable domain, in which reference TRBV19 and TRBJ2-7 provide the parts outside the CDR3, is DGGITQSPKYLFRKEGQNVTLSCEQNLNHDAMYWYRQDPGQGLRLIYYSQIVNDFQKGDIAEGYSVSREKKESFPLTVTSAQKNPTAFYLCASSTRSSSFSYEQYFGPGTRLTVT.

This clonotype was picked up a small number of times. The V and J genes are TRBV7-9 and TRBJ1-2; no clear D gene. CDR1 SEHNR and CDR2 FQNEAQ come from the germline V gene (reference sequence). Trimming took off 1 base at V and 0 bases at J, with 9 bases between the two ends. The CDR3 runs 15 residues. The CDR3 here is CASSLGTDTNYGYTF. The CDR3 DNA is TGTGCCAGCAGCTTAGGGACGGATACTAACTATGGCTACACCTTC.

This clonotype was counted only a few times. The chain has TRBV2 and TRBJ2-5; possible D gene TRBD1, 5 bases. With 7 bases removed from V and 1 base from J, the gap between germline ends came to 10 bases. The CDR3 totals 13 residues. CDR1 is SNHLY and CDR2 is FYNNEI in the germline V gene. The CDR3 protein is CASNPDTQETQYF. The CDR3 coding sequence is TGTGCCAGCAATCCGGACACCCAAGAGACCCAGTACTTC.

This clonotype was found a few times. This chain uses TRBV11-2 with TRBJ2-5; D could derive from TRBD1 or TRBD2 (6 bases each). V lost 3 bases and J lost 1, with 12 bases in between. Germline lookup yields CDR1 SGHAT and CDR2 FQNNGV. This CDR3 spans 15 amino acids. CDR3 protein: CASSLGGGSQETQYF. The CDR3 DNA sequence: TGTGCCAGCAGCTTGGGGGGCGGTAGCCAAGAGACCCAGTACTTC. Together with reference TRBV11-2 and TRBJ2-5, the CDR3 gives the full variable domain: EAGVAQSPRYKIIEKRQSVAFWCNPISGHATLYWYQQILGQGPKLLIQFQNNGVVDDSQLPKDRFSAERLKGVDSTLKIQPAKLEDSAVYLCASSLGGGSQETQYFGPGTRLLVL.

This clonotype was seen a few times. V usage is TRBV25-1 and J usage is TRBJ1-2; tentatively, D is TRBD1 (5 bases). V was clipped by 6 bases and J by 8 bases, with 13 bases between them. Germline V lookup: CDR1 MGHDK, CDR2 SYGVNS. CDR3 length: 12 amino acids. CDR3 amino acids: CASRGTLEGYTF. CDR3 bases: TGTGCCAGCAGAGGGACGTTGGAAGGCTACACCTTC.

The CDR3 DNA is TGTGCCAGCAGTTCTGAGCGGGAGTTCTTTAGTTACGAGCAGTACTTC. This encodes CASSSEREFFSYEQYF. This chain uses TRBV6-6 with TRBJ2-7; 8 nucleotides match TRBD2. The V gene end was trimmed by 4 bases and the J gene end by 4 bases; junction bases not matched to a gene: 12. The CDR3 has 16 amino acids. CDR1 is MNHNY, CDR2 SVGAGI, per germline (reference sequence).

The chain uses TRBV10-3 and TRBJ2-3; the D is unclear. V dropped 4 bases and J dropped 1 base, with 9 bases sitting between them. Germline V gives CDR1 ENHRY, CDR2 SYGVKD. CDR3 length equals 14 residues. The CDR3 nucleotides are TGTGCCATCAGTGCAATCGGAGGCACAGATACGCAGTATTTT. Its protein product is CAISAIGGTDTQYF.

This clonotype was seen more than once but under ten times. V gene TRBV6-2 or TRBV6-3 combines with J gene TRBJ2-1; no reliable D call. Germline V gene data show CDR1 as MNHEY and CDR2 as SVGEGT. The V end was cut by 0 bases, the J end by 4 bases, with 7 bases between. The CDR3 has 14 residues. In DNA, the CDR3 is TGTGCCAGCAGTTACTCGGTGCATTACAATGAGCAGTTCTTC. This translates into CASSYSVHYNEQFF.

This clonotype was detected ten times or more. This sequence joins TRBV5-1 and TRBJ2-7, with 10 bases matching TRBD1. Germline loops: CDR1 SGHRS, CDR2 YFSETQ. The trim removed 1 base at V and 2 bases at J, leaving 3 bases unmatched. This CDR3 has 15 amino acids. The CDR3 protein is CASSLMGQGPYEQYF. The CDR3 DNA reads as TGCGCCAGCAGCTTGATGGGACAGGGGCCCTACGAGCAGTACTTC.